This is a list of T cell receptor beta chains from one sample in a study of T cells after yellow fever vaccination. TCRdb re-analysed the 5' RACE reads in MiXCR, keeping a single row per CDR3 protein. The sample consists of 400,000 or so distinct CDR3 sequences, more than 5.5% of them appearing once. The sequenced sample was PBMCs, obtained 5 days after the yellow fever booster vaccination. These receptors all come from a man aged 25-40 years who received the YFV17D yellow fever vaccine. The CDR3 runs from the conserved cysteine through the conserved F or W. A D gene is named only where the DNA matches it firmly. Part of the rows lack a size; the others show once, few, many or a class for expanded clones.

v_call: TRBV6-5; clone_size: few; d_call: .; j_call: TRBJ1-4; cdr3_nt: TGTGCCAGCAGTTACTGGGGCAGGGCGGACGAAAAACTGTTTTTT; cdr3_aa: CASSYWGRADEKLFF
v_call: TRBV20-1; clone_size: .; d_call: .; j_call: TRBJ2-1; cdr3_nt: TGCAGTGCTAGTCTCCCATTAGTAGGGTTGAATGAGCAGTTCTTC; cdr3_aa: CSASLPLVGLNEQFF
v_call: TRBV6-1; clone_size: few; d_call: .; j_call: TRBJ1-4; cdr3_nt: TGTGCCAGCAAATACGGGTCGGGGGGTGAAAAACTGTTTTTT; cdr3_aa: CASKYGSGGEKLFF
v_call: TRBV29-1; clone_size: few; d_call: .; j_call: TRBJ2-5; cdr3_nt: TGCAGCGGATTGACAGATAAAGAGACCCAGTACTTC; cdr3_aa: CSGLTDKETQYF
v_call: TRBV29-1; clone_size: few; d_call: .; j_call: TRBJ2-1; cdr3_nt: TGCAGCGTTGGGACAGTCGGGAATGAGCAGTTCTTC; cdr3_aa: CSVGTVGNEQFF
v_call: TRBV24-1; clone_size: .; d_call: .; j_call: TRBJ2-5; cdr3_nt: TGTGCCACCAGTGATTCACTGGACCCCGGGGAGACCCAGTACTTC; cdr3_aa: CATSDSLDPGETQYF
v_call: TRBV2; clone_size: few; d_call: .; j_call: TRBJ2-5; cdr3_nt: TGTGCCAGCAGTGAAGTGGCAGCCGAGTACTTC; cdr3_aa: CASSEVAAEYF
v_call: TRBV12-3/TRBV12-4; clone_size: .; d_call: TRBD2; j_call: TRBJ2-1; cdr3_nt: TGTGCCAGCAGTTTGCGGGAGCCGAACAATGAGCAGTTCTTC; cdr3_aa: CASSLREPNNEQFF
v_call: TRBV20-1; clone_size: .; d_call: .; j_call: TRBJ1-5; cdr3_nt: TGCAGTGCTAGAGAAGGTAACAATCAGCCCCAGCATTTT; cdr3_aa: CSAREGNNQPQHF
v_call: TRBV20-1; clone_size: many; d_call: TRBD2; j_call: TRBJ2-7; cdr3_nt: TGCAGTGCTAGCCCGCTAGCGGAGACTGGCCCCTACGAGCAGTACTTC; cdr3_aa: CSASPLAETGPYEQYF
v_call: TRBV20-1; clone_size: few; d_call: .; j_call: TRBJ2-1; cdr3_nt: TGCAGTGCTGGCGGTGGGGGAACGGCTGGGAATGAGCAGTTCTTC; cdr3_aa: CSAGGGGTAGNEQFF
v_call: TRBV7-8; clone_size: many; d_call: .; j_call: TRBJ1-2; cdr3_nt: TGTGCCAGCAGCCCCCCGGGGTTTGTCTATGGCTACACCTTC; cdr3_aa: CASSPPGFVYGYTF
v_call: TRBV9; clone_size: many; d_call: TRBD2; j_call: TRBJ2-3; cdr3_nt: TGTGCCAGCAGCCTCACGCTAGCGGGAGGAACAGATACGCAGTATTTT; cdr3_aa: CASSLTLAGGTDTQYF
v_call: TRBV6-5; clone_size: few; d_call: TRBD1; j_call: TRBJ1-2; cdr3_nt: TGTGCCAGCAGTTACTCCTTGACAGGGAACAACTATGGCTACACCTTC; cdr3_aa: CASSYSLTGNNYGYTF
v_call: TRBV7-2; clone_size: .; d_call: .; j_call: TRBJ2-7; cdr3_nt: TGTGCCAGCAGCTATACGTCTTCCTACGAGCAGTACTTC; cdr3_aa: CASSYTSSYEQYF
v_call: TRBV20-1; clone_size: few; d_call: .; j_call: TRBJ1-2; cdr3_nt: TGCAGTGCTAGAGCAGGGAGTTATGGCTACACCTTC; cdr3_aa: CSARAGSYGYTF
v_call: TRBV25-1; clone_size: few; d_call: TRBD1; j_call: TRBJ1-6; cdr3_nt: TGTGCCAGCAGTGCTGGGGGACAGTATAATTCACCCCTCCACTTT; cdr3_aa: CASSAGGQYNSPLHF
v_call: TRBV4-3; clone_size: few; d_call: .; j_call: TRBJ1-2; cdr3_nt: TGCGCCAGCAGCCCGGGGCCGGGACCTACCACTTATGGCTACACCTTC; cdr3_aa: CASSPGPGPTTYGYTF
v_call: TRBV18; clone_size: few; d_call: TRBD2; j_call: TRBJ2-7; cdr3_nt: TGTGCCAGCTCCCCTCGGACGGGGCGGGAGGAGCAGTACTTC; cdr3_aa: CASSPRTGREEQYF
v_call: TRBV5-1; clone_size: .; d_call: .; j_call: TRBJ2-3; cdr3_nt: TGCGCCAGCAGCTTGGAAGAGAGTGCCACGCAGTATTTT; cdr3_aa: CASSLEESATQYF
v_call: TRBV7-9; clone_size: few; d_call: TRBD2; j_call: TRBJ2-2; cdr3_nt: TGTGCCAGCAGCCGAACTAGCGGGAGGGCCACCGGGGAGCTGTTTTTT; cdr3_aa: CASSRTSGRATGELFF
v_call: TRBV12-3/TRBV12-4; clone_size: few; d_call: TRBD1; j_call: TRBJ1-2; cdr3_nt: TGTGCCAGCAGACCCGACAGGGTGGGTGGCTACACCTTC; cdr3_aa: CASRPDRVGGYTF
v_call: TRBV23-1; clone_size: .; d_call: .; j_call: TRBJ2-1; cdr3_nt: TGCGCCAGCAGTCAATCGAAGGGAACTCAGTCCTACAATGAGCAGTTCTTC; cdr3_aa: CASSQSKGTQSYNEQFF
v_call: TRBV20-1; clone_size: .; d_call: TRBD2; j_call: TRBJ2-7; cdr3_nt: TGCAGTGCTAGCTCTAGCGGGCGGGCCGAGCAGTACTTC; cdr3_aa: CSASSSGRAEQYF
v_call: TRBV29-1; clone_size: many; d_call: .; j_call: TRBJ1-1; cdr3_nt: TGCAGCGTTGTCCAGGGGTCTAATGAAGCTTTCTTT; cdr3_aa: CSVVQGSNEAFF
v_call: TRBV5-1; clone_size: .; d_call: TRBD2; j_call: TRBJ2-7; cdr3_nt: TGCGCCAGCAGCTTCTCTAGCGGACCCTCCTACGAGCAGTACTTC; cdr3_aa: CASSFSSGPSYEQYF
v_call: TRBV6-6; clone_size: .; d_call: .; j_call: TRBJ2-2; cdr3_nt: TGTGCCAGCAGCTCAGCTGGACGGCCAGTTGCTTTT; cdr3_aa: CASSSAGRPVAF
v_call: TRBV10-2; clone_size: many; d_call: .; j_call: TRBJ2-5; cdr3_nt: TGCGCCAGCAGTGAAGGGACCAACCAAGAGACCCAGTACTTC; cdr3_aa: CASSEGTNQETQYF
v_call: TRBV11-2; clone_size: many; d_call: TRBD1; j_call: TRBJ2-7; cdr3_nt: TGTGCCAGCAGCTATCCACGGGGACAGGGGAGAGACGAGCAGTACTTC; cdr3_aa: CASSYPRGQGRDEQYF
v_call: TRBV20-1; clone_size: many; d_call: .; j_call: TRBJ2-3; cdr3_nt: TGCAGTGCTAGTTTTTATTTGACAGTTAGCACAGATACGCAGTATTTT; cdr3_aa: CSASFYLTVSTDTQYF
v_call: TRBV9; clone_size: few; d_call: TRBD2; j_call: TRBJ2-1; cdr3_nt: TGTGCCAGCACCGGGGCGGGAGGTGGCTACAATGAGCAGTTCTTC; cdr3_aa: CASTGAGGGYNEQFF
v_call: TRBV6-2/TRBV6-3; clone_size: .; d_call: .; j_call: TRBJ2-6; cdr3_nt: TGTGCCAGCAGTTTTTCTGAGCCCTCTGGGGCCAACGTCCTGACTTTC; cdr3_aa: CASSFSEPSGANVLTF
v_call: TRBV20-1; clone_size: many; d_call: TRBD2; j_call: TRBJ2-3; cdr3_nt: TGCAGTGCCCGGACTAGCGGGAGGAGAATAGATACGCAGTATTTT; cdr3_aa: CSARTSGRRIDTQYF
v_call: TRBV20-1; clone_size: many; d_call: TRBD2; j_call: TRBJ2-3; cdr3_nt: TGCAGTGCTAGAGATCCGGGGGCGGGAGGTGGAGATACGCAGTATTTT; cdr3_aa: CSARDPGAGGGDTQYF
v_call: TRBV12-3/TRBV12-4; clone_size: many; d_call: TRBD2; j_call: TRBJ2-1; cdr3_nt: TGTGCCAGCAGTTTCTATGGAGCGGGAGGGATTAGAGAGCAGTTCTTC; cdr3_aa: CASSFYGAGGIREQFF
v_call: TRBV20-1; clone_size: .; d_call: .; j_call: TRBJ2-3; cdr3_nt: TGCAGTGCCCAATCCTCCCTAGATACGCAGTATTTT; cdr3_aa: CSAQSSLDTQYF
v_call: TRBV20-1; clone_size: .; d_call: TRBD2; j_call: TRBJ2-1; cdr3_nt: TGCTGTGCTAGCGGAGGGATAAGGGGCACATCCTACAATGAGCAGTTCTTC; cdr3_aa: CCASGGIRGTSYNEQFF
v_call: TRBV7-8; clone_size: few; d_call: .; j_call: TRBJ1-5; cdr3_nt: TGTGCCAGCAGCCGGACCTTGGTAGCAAGCAATCAGCCCCAGCATTTT; cdr3_aa: CASSRTLVASNQPQHF
v_call: TRBV29-1; clone_size: few; d_call: .; j_call: TRBJ2-1; cdr3_nt: TGCAGCACCTTGACGGGAACGTCCAATGAGCAGTTCTTC; cdr3_aa: CSTLTGTSNEQFF
v_call: TRBV20-1; clone_size: .; d_call: .; j_call: TRBJ1-5; cdr3_nt: TGCAGTGCTAGAGCGGGGGAGAGTAGCAATCAGCCCCAGCATTTT; cdr3_aa: CSARAGESSNQPQHF
v_call: TRBV29-1; clone_size: .; d_call: TRBD1; j_call: TRBJ2-5; cdr3_nt: TGCAGCGTTGAAGATCTGGTACAGGGGCTGGGGACCCAGTACTTC; cdr3_aa: CSVEDLVQGLGTQYF
v_call: TRBV6-5; clone_size: many; d_call: .; j_call: TRBJ2-7; cdr3_nt: TGTGCCAGCAGTTTCTGGGCCAACTCCAAATACGAGCAGTACTTC; cdr3_aa: CASSFWANSKYEQYF
v_call: TRBV4-2; clone_size: .; d_call: TRBD2; j_call: TRBJ2-1; cdr3_nt: TGTGCCAGCAGCCAAGCGGGACTAGCGGGAGGGGGTCAGTTCTTC; cdr3_aa: CASSQAGLAGGGQFF
v_call: TRBV9; clone_size: few; d_call: TRBD2; j_call: TRBJ2-7; cdr3_nt: TGTGCCAGCAGCCGTAGCGGGAGCCCCCCCTACGAGCAGTACTTC; cdr3_aa: CASSRSGSPPYEQYF
v_call: TRBV20-1; clone_size: .; d_call: TRBD2; j_call: TRBJ2-1; cdr3_nt: TGCAGTGCTGAACATCAACCGACTAGCGGGAGTGCCTACAATGAGCAGTTCTTC; cdr3_aa: CSAEHQPTSGSAYNEQFF
v_call: TRBV10-2; clone_size: many; d_call: TRBD1; j_call: TRBJ2-2; cdr3_nt: TGCGCCAGCAGGTCCTCAGGGGGCTCAGGCACCGGGGAGCTGTTTTTT; cdr3_aa: CASRSSGGSGTGELFF
v_call: TRBV11-2; clone_size: once; d_call: .; j_call: TRBJ2-7; cdr3_nt: TGTGCCAGCAGCTTAAGACAAGCCGCGCCCTACGAGCAGTACTTC; cdr3_aa: CASSLRQAAPYEQYF
v_call: TRBV12-3/TRBV12-4; clone_size: few; d_call: .; j_call: TRBJ1-1; cdr3_nt: TGTGCCAGCAGTTTAGTGGGGAGCGGTCTGGAAGCTTTCTTT; cdr3_aa: CASSLVGSGLEAFF
v_call: TRBV11-2; clone_size: few; d_call: .; j_call: TRBJ2-7; cdr3_nt: TGTGCCAGCAGCTCCCGGGCTACCAGGGCCTACGAGCAGTACTTC; cdr3_aa: CASSSRATRAYEQYF